What follows are 3 T cell receptor beta chains derived from one specimen sequenced in a study of blood T cell repertoires in COVID-19. Produced via immunoSEQ multiplex PCR; TCRdb's table is partial and in-frame only. Among fewer than 60,000 clones listed, roughly 82% were seen once. Sequencing was done on a sample of peripheral blood. The receptor set was obtained from a human donor in a cohort sampled during active COVID-19.

The J gene is TRBJ2-3, the V gene TRBV12-3 or TRBV12-4; D is unclear. With 2 bases removed from V and 6 bases from J, the gap between germline ends came to 3 bases. This CDR3 has 11 amino acids. Here the CDR3 DNA reads TGTGCCAGCAGTTTACTTGATACGCAGTATTTT. Protein sequence: CASSLLDTQYF.

The chain uses TRBV21-1 and TRBJ1-6; the table's TRBD1 call for D was not verified on the DNA. TRBV21-1 is deemed a pseudogene. CDR3 length equals 15 residues. The CDR3 protein is CASSQKQGEAQPLHF. The CDR3 coding sequence is TGTGCCAGCAGCCAGAAACAGGGGGAAGCGCAACCCCTCCACTTT.

In nucleotides, the CDR3 is TGCGCCAGCAGCCAACGGGGGGTGCCCCACACCGGGGAGCTGTTTTTT. Translated, it gives CASSQRGVPHTGELFF. V gene TRBV4-3 combines with J gene TRBJ2-2, with 7 bases that match TRBD2. The germline gives CDR1 LGHNA, CDR2 YSLEER. Germline trimming cut 2 bases from V and 3 bases from J; bases unmatched to any gene: 6. This CDR3 region has 16 residues.